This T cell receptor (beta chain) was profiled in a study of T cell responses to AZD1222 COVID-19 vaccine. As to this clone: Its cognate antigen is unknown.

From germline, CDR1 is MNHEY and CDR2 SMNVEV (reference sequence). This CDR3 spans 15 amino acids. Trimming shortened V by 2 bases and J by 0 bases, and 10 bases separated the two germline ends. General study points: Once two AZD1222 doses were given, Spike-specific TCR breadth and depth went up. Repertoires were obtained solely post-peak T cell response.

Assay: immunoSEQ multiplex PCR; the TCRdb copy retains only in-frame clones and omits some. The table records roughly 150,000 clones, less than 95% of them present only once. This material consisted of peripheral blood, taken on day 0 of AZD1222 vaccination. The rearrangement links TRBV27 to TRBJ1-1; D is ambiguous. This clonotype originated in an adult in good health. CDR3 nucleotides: TGTGCCAGCAGTTTAAGCGGCAGTCTGAACACTGAAGCTTTCTTT. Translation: CASSLSGSLNTEAFF.